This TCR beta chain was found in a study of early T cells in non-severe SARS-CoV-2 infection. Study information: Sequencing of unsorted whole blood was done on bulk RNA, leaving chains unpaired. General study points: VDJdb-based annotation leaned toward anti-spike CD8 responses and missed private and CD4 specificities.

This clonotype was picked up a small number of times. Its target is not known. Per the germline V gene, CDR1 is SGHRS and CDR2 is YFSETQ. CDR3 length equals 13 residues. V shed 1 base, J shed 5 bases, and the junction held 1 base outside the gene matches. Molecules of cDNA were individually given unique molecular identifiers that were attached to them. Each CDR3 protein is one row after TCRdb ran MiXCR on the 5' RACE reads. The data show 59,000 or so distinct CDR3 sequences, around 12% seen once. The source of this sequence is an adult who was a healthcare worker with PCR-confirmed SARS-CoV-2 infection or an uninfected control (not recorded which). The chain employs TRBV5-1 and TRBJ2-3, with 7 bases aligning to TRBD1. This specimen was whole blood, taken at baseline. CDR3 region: CASSLSGGDTQYF. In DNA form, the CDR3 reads TGCGCCAGCAGCTTGTCAGGGGGAGATACGCAGTATTTT.